Sequencing of this T cell receptor (beta chain) was carried out in a study of spatial heterogeneity in lung cancer. Study details: The approximately 69 donors had untreated early-stage non-small cell lung cancer. Raw reads contained each unique TCR and UMI combination more than ten times on average.

Germline loops: CDR1 SGHVS, CDR2 FQNEAQ. The CDR3 totals 16 residues. V was clipped by 5 bases and J by 1 base, with 18 bases between them. This clonotype was found many times. The antigen is not known. Time point noted: blood at routine non-recurrence follow-up after resection. Frozen PBMC, nontumor lung or tumor provided whole RNA, which was sequenced unsorted. Points from the study as a whole: Tumor TCRs that were ubiquitous and expanded showed up in blood more at resection than follow-up.

MiXCR was run by TCRdb on the 5' RACE reads, yielding one entry per CDR3 protein. The sample gives 95,000 to 130,000 distinct CDR3 sequences, 12% of which show up once; over 15% is in the top ten. The input for sequencing was PBMCs, taken at follow-up. The chain couples TRBV7-8 to TRBJ2-7; maybe TRBD1 (6 bases). This clonotype was sampled from a male donor with early-stage non-small cell lung cancer. Written as DNA, the CDR3 is TGTGCCAGCAGCCCAGGCGTCAGGGGTGCATCCTACGAGCAGTACTTC. Amino acids: CASSPGVRGASYEQYF. Combining the CDR3 with reference TRBV7-8 and TRBJ2-7 gives the whole variable domain GAGVSQSPRYKVAKRGQDVALRCDPISGHVSLFWYQQALGQGPEFLTYFQNEAQLDKSGLPSDRFFAERPEGSVSTLKIQRTQQEDSAVYLCASSPGVRGASYEQYFGPGTRLTVT.